Shown below are 23 T cell receptor beta chains from a single sample sequenced in a study of a mutant IDH1 vaccine in newly diagnosed glioma. TCRdb keeps only in-frame clones here, not all; method: immunoSEQ multiplex PCR. The sample carries about 66,000 clones, 65% to 90% recorded once. Time point here: baseline, week 1 (first vaccination visit). Described treatment: pre-vaccination baseline after standard-of-care therapy. The specimen was PBMCs, collected from a glioma patient treated with radiotherapy, temozolomide or both. The receptor source for this set is a man in his thirties or forties with glioma.

The chain is built from TRBV11-2 and TRBJ2-7; no reliable D call. The germline V gene encodes CDR1 SGHAT and CDR2 FQNNGV. Trimming cost V 3 bases and J 2 bases, with 8 bases left between them. CDR3 size: 13 residues. CDR3 in amino acids: CASSLGRPYEQYF. For the CDR3, the DNA is TGTGCCAGCAGCTTGGGAAGACCCTACGAGCAGTACTTC.

The chain carries TRBV7-2 and TRBJ2-5; the D gene is possibly TRBD1 (5 bases). Germline V CDR1 and CDR2: SGHTA, FQGNSA. This CDR3 is built from 17 residues. Trimming cost V 2 bases and J 2 bases, with 18 bases left between them. CDR3 amino acids: CASSLIPLWTKQETQYF. For the CDR3, the DNA is TGTGCCAGCAGCTTAATTCCCCTTTGGACAAAACAAGAGACCCAGTACTTC.

The V call is TRBV18, the J call TRBJ1-3, with D unresolved. V gave up 3 bases and J gave up 0 bases, with 3 bases separating them. Germline V lookup: CDR1 KGHSH, CDR2 LQKENI. The length of the CDR3 is 13 residues. For the CDR3, the DNA is TGTGCCAGCTCACCCTACTCTGGAAACACCATATATTTT. Translation gives CASSPYSGNTIYF.

The genes are TRBV19 and TRBJ1-4; the match to TRBD1 covers 7 bases. The germline gives CDR1 LNHDA, CDR2 SQIVND (reference sequence). This CDR3 has 15 residues. The ends lost 7 bases at V and 7 bases at J; junction bases unmatched: 12. The CDR3 reads CASTTRQGRSEKLFF. CDR3 DNA sequence: TGTGCCAGTACCACTCGACAGGGCCGGAGTGAAAAACTGTTTTTT. Full variable domain (outside the CDR3, taken from reference TRBV19 and TRBJ1-4): DGGITQSPKYLFRKEGQNVTLSCEQNLNHDAMYWYRQDPGQGLRLIYYSQIVNDFQKGDIAEGYSVSREKKESFPLTVTSAQKNPTAFYLCASTTRQGRSEKLFFGSGTQLSVL.

DNA for the CDR3: TGCGCCAGCAGGCCTGGTCCTAGCTCTGAAAAACTGTTTTTT. Its translation: CASRPGPSSEKLFF. The J gene is TRBJ1-4, the V gene TRBV5-1; no reliable D call. Per the germline V gene, CDR1 is SGHRS and CDR2 is YFSETQ. Trimming removed 5 bases at V and 7 bases at J, with 15 bases between. The CDR3 covers 14 residues.

The V and J genes are TRBV7-9 and TRBJ1-4; tentatively, D is TRBD1 (5 bases). Germline V gene data show CDR1 as SEHNR and CDR2 as FQNEAQ (reference sequence). The V end lost 2 bases, the J end lost 8 bases, and 12 bases lay between the germline ends. This CDR3 is 14 amino acids long. The DNA of the CDR3 is TGTGCCAGCAGCTTAACCAGACAGTTGGAAAAACTGTTTTTT. Translating gives CASSLTRQLEKLFF. Full variable domain (outside the CDR3, taken from reference TRBV7-9 and TRBJ1-4): DTGVSQNPRHKITKRGQNVTFRCDPISEHNRLYWYRQTLGQGPEFLTYFQNEAQLEKSRLLSDRFSAERPKGSFSTLEIQRTEQGDSAMYLCASSLTRQLEKLFFGSGTQLSVL.

CDR3 sequence (DNA): TGTGCCAGCAGCTCCAAAAACGGCAGGGAGCAGTTCTTC. Protein sequence: CASSSKNGREQFF. This chain connects TRBV13 to TRBJ2-1; D not resolved. Trimming took off 4 bases at V and 10 bases at J, with 14 bases between the two ends. Looked up from germline, CDR1 is PRHDT and CDR2 is FYEKMQ (reference sequence). The CDR3 totals 13 residues.

The chain recombines TRBV2 with TRBJ1-6; D perhaps matches TRBD1 (5 bases). Germline values: CDR1 SNHLY, CDR2 FYNNEI. This CDR3 is built from 15 residues. V was pared by 2 bases and J by 10 bases, with 15 bases between. The CDR3 DNA is TGTGCCAGCAGTGAATCCCAGGGACGTCTCTCACCCCTCCACTTT. Protein product: CASSESQGRLSPLHF.

The CDR3: CASSDTSNQPQHF. CDR3 nucleotides: TGCGCCAGCAGTGATACTAGCAATCAGCCCCAGCATTTT. The chain joins TRBV10-2 to TRBJ1-5, with D uncertain. V lost 3 bases and J lost 0, with 3 bases in between. The CDR3 spans 13 residues. Germline values: CDR1 WSHSY, CDR2 SAAADI.

This rearrangement joins TRBV27 to TRBJ1-2; D is possibly TRBD1 (5 bases). Germline CDR1 is MNHEY and CDR2 is SMNVEV (reference sequence). V was trimmed by 3 bases and J by 8 bases, leaving 13 bases between them. The CDR3 extends over 13 amino acids. The CDR3 DNA is TGTGCCAGCAGTTTCGGTCAGGGTAAGGGCTACACCTTC. It translates to CASSFGQGKGYTF.

Notes on this clone: Other DNA sequences in this sample translate to the same CDR3. The CDR3 loop reads CASSEYLGSGNTIYF. The CDR3, as DNA: TGTGCCAGCAGTGAATATTTGGGGTCTGGAAACACCATATATTTT. The chain combines TRBV25-1 with TRBJ1-3; no clear D gene. The V end was cut by 0 bases, the J end by 1 base, with 7 bases between. The germline V gene encodes CDR1 MGHDK and CDR2 SYGVNS. The CDR3 contains 15 residues. The entire variable domain, with the rest obtained from reference TRBV25-1 and TRBJ1-3, is as follows: EADIYQTPRYLVIGTGKKITLECSQTMGHDKMYWYQQDPGMELHLIHYSYGVNSTEKGDLSSESTVSRIRTEHFPLTLESARPSHTSQYLCASSEYLGSGNTIYFGEGSWLTVV.

The rearrangement links TRBV18 to TRBJ2-7, with 14 bases identical to TRBD2. CDR3 length equals 18 residues. Trimming at V came to 3 bases and at J to 0 bases, leaving 7 bases not matched to a gene. Germline lookup yields CDR1 KGHSH and CDR2 LQKENI. CDR3 region: CASSPRGLAGGDSYEQYF. The DNA for the CDR3 is TGTGCCAGCTCACCTCGCGGACTAGCGGGGGGCGACTCCTACGAGCAGTACTTC.

The V gene is TRBV2, the J gene TRBJ2-7; 11 bases are a match to TRBD1. V gave up 6 bases and J gave up 2 bases; unmatched junction bases: 3. The CDR3 has 14 residues. The germline V gene encodes CDR1 SNHLY and CDR2 FYNNEI. This CDR3 is CASRRDRGTYEQYF. The DNA for the CDR3 is TGTGCCAGCAGGCGGGACAGGGGGACCTACGAGCAGTACTTC.

The chain has TRBV5-1 and TRBJ2-1; possibly TRBD2 for D (7 bases). This CDR3 is built from 16 residues. The V end was cut by 4 bases, the J end by 7 bases, with 21 bases between. The V gene's germline CDR1 is SGHRS and CDR2 YFSETQ. Here the CDR3 DNA reads TGCGCCAGCAGCCGGCGCGCGGGGGCCGTGGGAAATGAGCAGTTCTTC. Residues: CASSRRAGAVGNEQFF.

This chain joins TRBV6-1 and TRBJ1-6; D gene uncertain. The CDR3 has 14 residues. V was trimmed by 6 bases and J by 7 bases, leaving 13 bases between them. Germline V gene data show CDR1 as MNHNS and CDR2 as SASEGT. The CDR3 bases are TGTGCCAGCAGAATGGGGATAGGGAATTCACCCCTCCACTTT. This codes for CASRMGIGNSPLHF.

V gene TRBV7-9 combines with J gene TRBJ1-2; D gene ambiguous. Germline V CDR1 and CDR2: SEHNR, FQNEAQ (reference sequence). The V end was cut by 3 bases, the J end by 4 bases, with 18 bases between. The CDR3 runs 16 residues. In nucleotides, the CDR3 is TGTGCCAGCAGCTTGAGCCTCGTGGTTGAGTCCTATGGCTACACCTTC. Encoded protein: CASSLSLVVESYGYTF.

The V call is TRBV14, the J call TRBJ2-5; weak D call: TRBD2 (7 bases). Trimming took 2 bases from V and 1 from J, leaving 14 bases between them. The germline V gene has CDR1 SGHDN and CDR2 FVKESK. The CDR3 is made up of 16 amino acids. CDR3 sequence: CASSQIGRGPQETQYF. The CDR3 DNA follows: TGTGCCAGCAGCCAAATCGGGCGGGGGCCCCAAGAGACCCAGTACTTC.

The gene calls are TRBV6-5 and TRBJ2-3; 9 nucleotides line up with TRBD1. V lost 5 bases and J lost 13; bases outside the gene matches: 13. Germline V gene sequence: CDR1 MNHEY, CDR2 SVGAGI. This CDR3 region has 14 residues. The CDR3: CASSPGQGVWSKYF. The DNA for the CDR3 is TGTGCCAGCAGTCCGGGACAGGGTGTTTGGTCTAAGTATTTT.

The chain recombines TRBV11-2 with TRBJ2-5; 7 nucleotides align to TRBD2. The CDR3 length is 14 residues. The junction had 3 bases not matched to a gene; V was cut back by 3 bases and J by 2 bases. CDR1 is SGHAT, CDR2 FQNNGV, per germline. In DNA, the CDR3 is TGTGCCAGCAGCTTTGGGGGGGGTCAAGAGACCCAGTACTTC. Translating gives CASSFGGGQETQYF. Variable domain in full (rest from reference TRBV11-2 and TRBJ2-5): EAGVAQSPRYKIIEKRQSVAFWCNPISGHATLYWYQQILGQGPKLLIQFQNNGVVDDSQLPKDRFSAERLKGVDSTLKIQPAKLEDSAVYLCASSFGGGQETQYFGPGTRLLVL.

The chain is built from TRBV7-9 and TRBJ1-1; 8 nucleotides line up with TRBD1. The ends lost 4 bases at V and 8 bases at J; junction bases unmatched: 18. From germline, CDR1 is SEHNR and CDR2 FQNEAQ (reference sequence). The CDR3 runs 17 residues. The CDR3, as DNA: TGTGCCAGCAGCTCCACCACAGGGGGGTTTATCCAGATCGAAGCTTTCTTT. It translates to CASSSTTGGFIQIEAFF. The variable domain in full, completed from reference TRBV7-9 and TRBJ1-1, reads DTGVSQNPRHKITKRGQNVTFRCDPISEHNRLYWYRQTLGQGPEFLTYFQNEAQLEKSRLLSDRFSAERPKGSFSTLEIQRTEQGDSAMYLCASSSTTGGFIQIEAFFGQGTRLTVV.

The gene calls are TRBV7-6 and TRBJ2-2; 10 bases align to TRBD2. Looked up from germline, CDR1 is SGHVS and CDR2 is FNYEAQ. There are 15 residues in the CDR3. With 4 bases clipped from V and 4 bases from J, the junction kept 3 bases outside the gene matches. The chain's CDR3 is CASSSRLAGTGELFF. In DNA, the CDR3 is TGTGCCAGCAGCTCAAGACTAGCGGGCACCGGGGAGCTGTTTTTT.

This clone was recorded a few times. The chain recombines TRBV27 with TRBJ1-5, with D unclear. CDR1 is MNHEY and CDR2 is SMNVEV in the germline V gene (reference sequence). The CDR3 totals 15 residues. With 6 bases removed from V and 3 bases from J, the gap between germline ends came to 15 bases. The CDR3: CASRRESALNQPQHF. CDR3 DNA sequence: TGTGCCAGCAGGCGGGAAAGCGCCCTCAATCAGCCCCAGCATTTT.

J is TRBJ2-7 and V is TRBV19; D unresolved. The CDR3 is 13 residues long. From germline, CDR1 is LNHDA and CDR2 SQIVND (reference sequence). V was shortened by 4 bases and J by 3 bases, with 10 bases between the two germline ends. CDR3 protein: CASSSRVFYEQYF. The DNA of the CDR3 is TGTGCCAGTAGTAGCCGGGTCTTCTACGAGCAGTACTTC. The complete variable domain, with remaining parts taken from reference TRBV19 and TRBJ2-7, reads DGGITQSPKYLFRKEGQNVTLSCEQNLNHDAMYWYRQDPGQGLRLIYYSQIVNDFQKGDIAEGYSVSREKKESFPLTVTSAQKNPTAFYLCASSSRVFYEQYFGPGTRLTVT.